These T cell receptor beta chains were read from a single sample in a study of blood T cell repertoires in COVID-19. TCRdb keeps only in-frame clones here, not all; method: immunoSEQ multiplex PCR. Of approximately 260,000 clones detected, around 86% appear once; the ten largest clones hold 3.6%. The specimen was peripheral blood. The receptor set was obtained from a young man with active or convalescent COVID-19. CDR3s include the opening cysteine and the closing phenylalanine or tryptophan. D genes are given only for firm matches. A row's size may be missing; if present it is once, few, many or a size class.

clone_size	d_call	v_call	j_call	cdr3_nt	cdr3_aa
.	.	TRBV24-1	TRBJ2-3	TGTGCCACCTCGGATCGGTCCGCGGAGGCGCAGTATTTT	CATSDRSAEAQYF
once	.	TRBV19	TRBJ1-1	TGTGCCAGTAGCCGCCTGACAGCCTTGAACACTGAAGCTTTCTTT	CASSRLTALNTEAFF
once	.	TRBV12-5	TRBJ1-1	TGTGCTAGTGGTTTGAGGGGGGGGACTGAAGCTTTCTTT	CASGLRGGTEAFF
.	TRBD2	TRBV11-3	TRBJ2-1	TGTGCCAGCAGCACCCGGAAGGGACTAGCGGACAATGAGCAGTTCTTC	CASSTRKGLADNEQFF
.	TRBD1	TRBV9	TRBJ1-2	TGTGCCAGCAGCGTAGCGACAGGGGGCTATGGCTACACCTTC	CASSVATGGYGYTF
.	.	TRBV19	TRBJ2-7	TGTGCCAGTAGTATCAGGGTACACTCATCATACGAGCAGTACTTC	CASSIRVHSSYEQYF
.	TRBD2	TRBV6-2/TRBV6-3	TRBJ2-2	TGTGCCAGCAGTTATACGGCGGGAGGGCCGGACACCGGGGAGCTGTTTTTT	CASSYTAGGPDTGELFF
.	.	TRBV28	TRBJ1-2	TGTGCCAGCAGTGAGCAGGGGAAAAGGAATGGCTACACCTTC	CASSEQGKRNGYTF
.	TRBD2	TRBV20-1	TRBJ2-5	TGCAGTGCTAGTTCTGCGGGGGGGCGTTTAGAGACCCAGTACTTC	CSASSAGGRLETQYF
.	.	TRBV9	TRBJ1-2	TGTGCCAGCAGAAACGGGTTGAACTATGGCTACACCTTC	CASRNGLNYGYTF
once	TRBD2	TRBV29-1	TRBJ2-1	TGCAGCGGGTCCTCGGGGGGGCAATTCCATGAGCAGTTCTTC	CSGSSGGQFHEQFF
.	TRBD1	TRBV13	TRBJ1-3	TGTGCCAGCAGCTTGATTGACAGGGGGAACACCATATATTTT	CASSLIDRGNTIYF
once	.	TRBV24-1	TRBJ2-1	TGTGCCACCAGCTCCAGGGCAGGGGACAATGAGCAGTTCTTC	CATSSRAGDNEQFF
.	.	TRBV11-2	TRBJ2-3	TGTGCCAGCAGTCCTACGGTGGGGGGTACAGATACGCAGTATTTT	CASSPTVGGTDTQYF
.	.	TRBV12-3/TRBV12-4	TRBJ2-7	TGTGCCAGCAGTTTACAGTACGAGCAGTACTTC	CASSLQYEQYF
.	.	TRBV27	TRBJ2-7	TGTGCCAGCAGTTTAACATCCCCTGGGCTCGAGCAGTACTTC	CASSLTSPGLEQYF
.	.	TRBV11-2	TRBJ2-1	TGTGCCAGCAGCCCGCACGGCAATGAGCAGTTCTTC	CASSPHGNEQFF
.	.	TRBV5-1	TRBJ2-3	TGCGCCAGCAGCTCGTCGATCGGGGGAAGCACAGATACGCAGTATTTT	CASSSSIGGSTDTQYF
.	.	TRBV3-1/TRBV3-2	TRBJ1-5	TGTGCCAGCAGCCAAGGTAGGTTCAGGACCCAGCATTTT	CASSQGRFRTQHF
.	.	TRBV2	TRBJ2-5	TGTGCCAGTACAGGGTGGGAGACCCAGTACTTC	CASTGWETQYF
once	.	TRBV28	TRBJ1-5	TGTGCCAGCATTGCCCCCGAGCAGCCCCAGCATTTT	CASIAPEQPQHF
.	TRBD1	TRBV5-5	TRBJ2-2	TGTGCCAGCAGCTTGGGGACAGGACCAAACACCGGGGAGCTGTTTTTT	CASSLGTGPNTGELFF
.	.	TRBV28	TRBJ2-7	TGTGCCAGCAGTTTCCCCTCCGAGCAGTACTTC	CASSFPSEQYF
.	.	TRBV10-3	TRBJ2-7	TGTGCCATCAGTGAGTCTACAGGTGTACGTGTGCAGTACTTC	CAISESTGVRVQYF
.	TRBD1	TRBV4-1	TRBJ1-1	TGCGCCAGCAGCCAAGTCGCGGAGGGGGCGGAAACTGAAGCTTTCTTT	CASSQVAEGAETEAFF
.	.	TRBV10-1	TRBJ2-7	TGCGCCAGCAGTGATGGAGGGACGGGAGACTACGAGCAGTACTTC	CASSDGGTGDYEQYF
.	.	TRBV6-5	TRBJ2-7	TGTGCCAGCAGTTACGAGGCAAGAGGGAACTACGAGCAGTACTTC	CASSYEARGNYEQYF
.	.	TRBV6-6	TRBJ2-5	TGTGCCAGCAGCCGCCCGGGAGTTCAAGAGACCCAGTACTTC	CASSRPGVQETQYF
once	TRBD1	TRBV24-1	TRBJ1-1	TGTGCCACCAGAACAGGGGTCGGCACTGAAGCTTTCTTT	CATRTGVGTEAFF
.	.	TRBV6-2/TRBV6-3	TRBJ2-7	TGTGCCAGCAGTCAGCGCTGGCCACCCCCCGAGCAGTACTTC	CASSQRWPPPEQYF
.	TRBD2	TRBV7-9	TRBJ2-7	TGTGCCAGCAGCTTGGGTTCGGCGGGAGATGAGCAGTACTTC	CASSLGSAGDEQYF
.	TRBD2	TRBV28	TRBJ2-3	TGTGCCAGTCCTCCGGGGGGGAGCCTCACAGATACGCAGTATTTT	CASPPGGSLTDTQYF
.	TRBD1	TRBV3-1/TRBV3-2	TRBJ2-4	TGTGCCAGCAGCCAGGTGGCAGGGGGCTCCAAAAACATTCAGTACTTC	CASSQVAGGSKNIQYF
few	.	TRBV7-2	TRBJ2-4	TGTGCCAGCAGCTTAGGAGGGTCGAACATTCAGTACTTC	CASSLGGSNIQYF
.	TRBD2	TRBV28	TRBJ2-7	TGTGCCAGCGAGCGGGAGCCCCACGAGCAGTACTTC	CASEREPHEQYF
.	.	TRBV9	TRBJ1-2	TGTGCCAGCAGCGTACAGGGAAGCGGCTACACCTTC	CASSVQGSGYTF
.	TRBD1	TRBV18	TRBJ2-2	TGTGCCAGCTCACCACCGGGACAGGGATCCCACGGGGAGCTGTTTTTT	CASSPPGQGSHGELFF
.	.	TRBV5-1	TRBJ2-5	TGCGCCAGCAGCTTGGGAATTGGCCTGGAAGAGACCCAGTACTTC	CASSLGIGLEETQYF
.	.	TRBV4-1	TRBJ2-7	TGCGCCAGCAGCCAAGTTGGCAGGGCCGAGCAGTACTTC	CASSQVGRAEQYF
.	TRBD1	TRBV2	TRBJ1-5	TGTGCCAGCAGCACCGGGACAGGGCTCTTTCAGCCCCAGCATTTT	CASSTGTGLFQPQHF
.	TRBD1	TRBV28	TRBJ1-5	TGTGCCAGCAGTTTTCGACAGGGTAAAGGGGATCAGCCCCAGCATTTT	CASSFRQGKGDQPQHF
.	TRBD1	TRBV6-5	TRBJ1-6	TGTGCCAGCCATCGGACAGGGGAACGTTCACCCCTCCACTTT	CASHRTGERSPLHF
.	.	TRBV24-1	TRBJ1-1	TGTGAGGTTGTAGGGGACACTGAAGCTTTCTTT	CEVVGDTEAFF
.	TRBD2	TRBV19	TRBJ2-5	TGTGCCAGTAGCGGGGGGGGTGGCGAGACCCAGTACTTC	CASSGGGGETQYF
.	.	TRBV12-5	TRBJ1-3	TGTGCTAGTGGGGAGGATCGGGCAAGGCTACCTCTCTCTGGAAACACCATATATTTT	CASGEDRARLPLSGNTIYF
.	.	TRBV28	TRBJ1-5	TGTGCCAGCAGTTTTGAGCGGTCGAATCAGCCCCAGCATTTT	CASSFERSNQPQHF
.	.	TRBV28	TRBJ1-3	TGTGCCAGCAGTTTCGCCGGGATCAGCTCTGGAAACACCATATATTTT	CASSFAGISSGNTIYF
.	TRBD2	TRBV19	TRBJ2-7	TGTGCCAGTGCCGGCGGGGGGCTACCCTACGAGCAGTACTTC	CASAGGGLPYEQYF
.	.	TRBV7-9	TRBJ1-2	TGTGCCAGCAGCAGGGACGTCATAGCCGCCTATGGCTACACCTTC	CASSRDVIAAYGYTF
.	TRBD1	TRBV9	TRBJ2-2	TGTGCCAGCAGCGTTCAAGGGGGCGACGGGGAGCTGTTTTTT	CASSVQGGDGELFF
.	.	TRBV5-1	TRBJ1-2	TGCGCCAGCAGCTCCCATGGGGCCGCGAGTCTTAATGGCTACACCTTC	CASSSHGAASLNGYTF
.	.	TRBV4-2	TRBJ2-4	TGTGCCAGCAGCCCTTACAGGGATCTAGCCAAAAACATTCAGTACTTC	CASSPYRDLAKNIQYF
few	TRBD2	TRBV3-1/TRBV3-2	TRBJ2-1	TGTGCCAGCAGCCAAGAAAATAGCGGGCCGAATGAGCAGTTCTTC	CASSQENSGPNEQFF